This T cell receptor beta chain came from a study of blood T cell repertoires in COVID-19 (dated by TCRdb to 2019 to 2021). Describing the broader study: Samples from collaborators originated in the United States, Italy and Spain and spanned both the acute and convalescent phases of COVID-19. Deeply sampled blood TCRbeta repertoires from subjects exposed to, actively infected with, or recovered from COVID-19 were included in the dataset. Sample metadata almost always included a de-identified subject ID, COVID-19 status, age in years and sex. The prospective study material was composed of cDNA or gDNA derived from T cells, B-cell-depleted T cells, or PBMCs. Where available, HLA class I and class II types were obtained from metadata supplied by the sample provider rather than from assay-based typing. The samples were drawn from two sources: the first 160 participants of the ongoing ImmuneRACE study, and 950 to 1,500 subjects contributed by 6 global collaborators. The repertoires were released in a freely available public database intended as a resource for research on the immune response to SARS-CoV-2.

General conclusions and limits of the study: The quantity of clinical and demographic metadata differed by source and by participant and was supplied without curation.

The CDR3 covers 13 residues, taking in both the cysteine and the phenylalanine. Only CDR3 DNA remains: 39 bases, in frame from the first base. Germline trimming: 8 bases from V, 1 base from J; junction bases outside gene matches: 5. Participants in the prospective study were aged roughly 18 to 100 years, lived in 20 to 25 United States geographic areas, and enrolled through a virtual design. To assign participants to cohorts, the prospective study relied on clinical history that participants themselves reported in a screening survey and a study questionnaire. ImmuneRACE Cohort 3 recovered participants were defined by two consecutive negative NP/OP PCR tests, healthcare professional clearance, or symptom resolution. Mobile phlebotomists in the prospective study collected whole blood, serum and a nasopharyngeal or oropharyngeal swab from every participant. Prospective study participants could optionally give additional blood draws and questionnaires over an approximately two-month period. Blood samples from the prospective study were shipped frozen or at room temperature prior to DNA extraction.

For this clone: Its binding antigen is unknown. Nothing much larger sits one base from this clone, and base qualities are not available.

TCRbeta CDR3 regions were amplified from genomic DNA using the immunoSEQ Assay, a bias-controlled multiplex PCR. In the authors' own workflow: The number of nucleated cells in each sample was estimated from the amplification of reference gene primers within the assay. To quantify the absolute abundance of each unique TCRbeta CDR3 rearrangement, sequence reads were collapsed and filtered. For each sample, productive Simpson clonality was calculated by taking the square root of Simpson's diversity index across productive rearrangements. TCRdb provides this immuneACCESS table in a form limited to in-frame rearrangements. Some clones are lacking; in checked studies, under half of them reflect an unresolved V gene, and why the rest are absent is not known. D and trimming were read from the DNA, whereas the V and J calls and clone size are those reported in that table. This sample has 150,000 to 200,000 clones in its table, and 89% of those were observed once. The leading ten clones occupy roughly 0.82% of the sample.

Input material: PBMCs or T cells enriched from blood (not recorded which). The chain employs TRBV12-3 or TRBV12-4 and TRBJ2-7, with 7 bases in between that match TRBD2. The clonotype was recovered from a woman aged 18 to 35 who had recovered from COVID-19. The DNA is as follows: TGTGCCAGCGGGAGGGAGACTTCCTACGAGCAGTACTTC. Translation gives CASGRETSYEQYF.